The entry below gives a single T cell receptor beta chain sequence along with its context. Its antigen has not been determined. CDR1 MDHEN and CDR2 SYDVKM were looked up in the germline V gene. V is cut by 9 bases and J by 4 bases, and the space between the germline ends is 39 bases. The CDR3 runs 21 residues from the cysteine to the phenylalanine. The retained sequence is limited to the CDR3, 63 bases, with the frame set at the first base. The cohort was made up of several hundred healthy bone marrow donors. At the time of sampling, all cohort members were nominally healthy, though unrecorded immune exposures were likely present. The donor tested CMV seronegative, placing the donor among the 300 to 450 seronegative members of the cohort. Every donor gave a peripheral blood sample, and the peripheral blood mononuclear cells from that sample were used for TCR beta sequencing. Genomic DNA extraction from the blood cell samples was performed with the Qiagen DNeasy Blood Extraction Kit.

The sample is drawn from a study of cytomegalovirus exposure and HLA in healthy donors (dated by TCRdb to the late 2010s). Regarding the study in general: According to an earlier analysis of a few hundred of the donors, roughly 180 million T cells yielded 117 million unique TCR beta sequences and about 300 Gb of sequence data. The T cell repertoires of 666 subjects were profiled by immunosequencing and related to cytomegalovirus serostatus. Roughly five DR-DQ haplotypes were handled as single units for association and clustering, since linkage in the cohort was strong. The study aimed to test whether cataloging public T cell receptors could reveal signatures of past pathogen exposure. Typing coverage differed by locus: A, B, C, DRB1 and DQB1 were typed in roughly 620-630 donors, DQA1 in 500 to 550, DPA1 in 600 to 610, and DPB1 in around 440. Alongside the repertoire data, information on donor age, sex, ethnicity and CMV serostatus was compiled. Of the roughly 430 genotyped donors, around 81% fell in the genetic ancestry cluster associated with self-reported Caucasian donors. All discovery cohort repertoires had been generated on a single sequencing platform. About 280 gigabases of sequencing data and 91 million or so unique TCR sequences made up an early release that covered about 640 HLA-typed donors. An earlier analysis of 587 of the donors used high-throughput TCR beta sequencing to judge whether each TCR beta V gene segment behaved as functional or pseudogenic. To predict cytomegalovirus infection status, the study brought together high-throughput TCR immunosequencing, statistical association of individual TCRs with disease status, and machine learning. Among several hundred genotyped donors of the cohort, an average of approximately 220,000 unique TCR beta nucleotide sequences was sequenced per donor, of which about 18% were non-productive. Besides the first cohort of approximately 670 subjects, a separate validation cohort made up of 90 to 150 different subjects was used. Rather than using new phenotypic data, the later analysis identified candidate immune exposures from TCR beta sequences and from how often those sequences occurred across donors. A later genetic analysis took genome-wide SNP genotypes for about 55% of the 666 donors and used that subset as a discovery cohort. HLA typing covered class I and class II loci at four-digit resolution. A later analysis re-examined previously published TCR beta repertoires from hundreds of donors and added high-resolution HLA genotyping to investigate patterns of TCR occurrence. Broader findings and caveats from the paper: When HLA alleles, especially DR and DQ, strongly co-occurred, attributing TCR associations to individual alleles was difficult. A few of the identified cytomegalovirus-associated TCR beta chains were confirmed in vitro to be specific for cytomegalovirus antigens. Broadly in line with IMGT annotations, most TCR beta V segments showed up in productive rearrangements about 87% or about 30% of the time in an earlier analysis of 587 of the donors. The authors suggested that the approach could potentially be generalized to other disease states and immunological phenotypes. Roughly uniform sequencing depth across donors was assumed in presence/absence analyses, although this assumption may not hold. Immune exposure information for the cohort was limited to CMV serostatus. In a later analysis, some 18,000 TCR beta sequences were associated with specific HLA alleles at a false discovery rate of 0.05. According to a later analysis, parvovirus B19, influenza, CMV and Epstein-Barr virus appeared linked to several top co-occurrence clusters. In a later analysis, TCR association rates were found to vary across HLA loci, with the most associated TCRs seen for DRB1 alleles and the fewest for HLA-C alleles. The study gave a list of under 200 TCR beta chains associated with cytomegalovirus. In this cohort, only TCR beta chains were sequenced, and detectable features were limited by the absence of alpha or paired-chain data. A further reported finding was that TCR beta sequences accurately predicted the HLA-A and HLA-B alleles for most subjects in the first cohort. Because counts were too low, 15 to 20 rarely observed V segments, including chromosome 9 orphons, were left out of the earlier analysis of some 640 of the donors. Some IMGT-functional V segments, including TRBV6-2 and TRBV6-3, could not be told apart with the 87-base-pair reads, so those segments were excluded. A cluster of highly shared sequence variants was judged likely to be a technical artifact of the sequencing pipeline. A later genetic analysis reported fewer N-insertions in productive TCRs among donors in an Asian-associated ancestry cluster than the roughly 700-donor mean. The classifier was reported to diagnose cytomegalovirus status with high specificity and sensitivity in both the original and validation cohorts. Across donors, most TCR sequences were observed very rarely, whereas some public TCRs were present in many individuals. Linkage disequilibrium might explain the correlated functional status among segregating V segments, but an unknown experimental factor could not be ruled out. Most CMV-associated TCR beta chains appeared to be HLA-restricted in a later analysis, and the HLA associations seemed to be driven largely by CMV exposure. HLA typing was unavailable for some donors at each locus, so association tests used only the typed subset. V-gene and J-gene trimming of TCR beta chains was associated with a missense DCLRE1C variant in a later genetic analysis, and the association was replicated in an independent cohort. A later analysis found that HLA-associated TCR beta chains were more clonally expanded and had lower generation probabilities than equally common non-associated chains.

The library was produced with the immunoSEQ multiplex PCR assay. For the multiplex PCR, a mixture combining 60 forward primers for TCR Vbeta segments and 13 reverse primers for TCR Jbeta segments was used. Amplification of the CDR3 region of rearranged TCR beta genes was performed with a multiplex PCR assay on genomic DNA. The amplified TCR beta libraries were sequenced on the Illumina HiSeq System as 87-base-pair reads. Per the authors' processing: In a later analysis, around 80 million unique TCR beta chains were counted across the approximately 620 repertoires, and approximately 9.9 million of these chains were shared by at least two donors. To remove PCR and sequencing errors, raw reads were error-corrected and collapsed into unique sequences using a nearest-neighbor algorithm that merged closely related sequences. Alignment of CDR3 sequences to IMGT reference sequences was used to assign V, D and J gene segments. For a sequence to be retained, a match of at least six nucleotides to both a V gene segment and a J gene segment was required. Rearrangements were called productive when the CDR3 lacked stop codons and stayed in frame with V and J; all others were non-productive. CDR3 was defined according to IMGT convention as the region running from the second conserved V-encoded cysteine to the conserved J-encoded phenylalanine. In an earlier analysis of around 540 of the donors, sequences lacking an unambiguous match to a single V gene segment were excluded. In an earlier analysis of a few hundred of the donors, V segments were called functional above 56.7% productive rearrangements and were called segregating when the between-donor standard deviation exceeded 5%. A statistical classification framework was built for diagnosing cytomegalovirus status from the catalog of TCR beta chain sequences. A later analysis assigned V and J genes by comparing TCR nucleotide sequences with IMGT/GENE-DB human TR gene sequences. A later analysis assigned CDR3 sequences and most-parsimonious VDJ recombination scenarios with the TCRdist pipeline. A later analysis defined each TCR beta chain by its CDR3 amino acid sequence plus V-gene family, and excluded reads lacking a unique V-gene family. A later analysis removed 600 or so highly shared, low-generation-probability nucleotide sequences to deal with suspected cross-contamination and a sequencing artifact. For each public chain, a later analysis derived a clonal expansion index from normalized ranks of inferred template counts within each repertoire. A later analysis computed generation probabilities with a VDJ recombination model fitted to out-of-frame rearrangements, and checked the results against IGoR. In a later analysis, hypergeometric tests were used to score TCR-TCR, TCR-HLA and TCR-CMV co-occurrence, with a repertoire-size bias correction applied to TCR pairs. False discovery rates were estimated in a later analysis by permuting HLA or CMV assignments 20 times. In a later analysis, co-occurring TCRs were grouped using DBSCAN, with TCRdist sequence similarity added in when clustering inside HLA-allele-positive subsets. Co-occurrence clustering excluded repertoires with fewer than 30,000 or more than 120,000 public chains, plus five with anomalous nucleotide sharing. TCRdb carries this immuneACCESS record with in-frame sequences only. Its versions omit some clonotypes, under half of them owing to an unresolved V gene in the studies checked, with the rest unexplained. From that table come the V and J calls and clone size; the DNA was used to work out D and trimming. The sample has 90,000 to 150,000 clones on record. Clones ranked in the top ten supply approximately 3.9% of the sample.

The rearrangement joined TRBV28 to TRBJ1-2; TRBD1 is possibly the D segment (5 matching bases). The receptor comes from a man younger than 30 in good health and CMV-seronegative. The sequencing input was PBMCs. The CDR3 region reads CARWVPGGGRSSTKEPYGYTF. The DNA sequence is as follows: TGTGCCAGGTGGGTTCCGGGTGGGGGGAGGAGTTCGACTAAGGAGCCCTATGGCTACACCTTC.